The 8 T cell receptor beta chains reported below all come from one sample, sequenced in a study of cytomegalovirus exposure and HLA in healthy donors. 13 Jbeta primers and 60 Vbeta primers were used for the PCR. Repertoires were generated with immunoSEQ multiplex PCR, while TCRdb's copy carries only in-frame clones and drops some. This repertoire includes 180,000 or so clones. Material for sequencing was PBMCs. The receptors stem from a boy younger than 18 in good health and CMV-seronegative.

The V and J genes are TRBV7-2 and TRBJ2-7; possible D gene TRBD2, 7 bases. Germline loops: CDR1 SGHTA, CDR2 FQGNSA. V was clipped by 5 bases and J by 6 bases, with 20 bases between them. The CDR3 totals 15 residues. CDR3 amino acids: CASSRRGGTLPEQYF. CDR3 nucleotides: TGTGCCAGCAGCCGGAGGGGGGGGACTTTGCCCGAGCAGTACTTC. The whole variable domain, remainder taken from reference TRBV7-2 and TRBJ2-7, is GAGVSQSPSNKVTEKGKDVELRCDPISGHTALYWYRQSLGQGLEFLIYFQGNSAPDKSGLPSDRFSAERTGGSVSTLTIQRTQQEDSAVYLCASSRRGGTLPEQYFGPGTRLTVT.

The CDR3 DNA reads as TGTGCCAGCAGCTTAATAGCAGGGGAAAATGAAAAACTGTTTTTT. Translation: CASSLIAGENEKLFF. This chain connects TRBV7-9 to TRBJ1-4; D is perhaps TRBD1 (6 bases). This CDR3 is built from 15 residues. Trimming left V 2 bases short and J 5 bases short, with 12 bases between. The germline V gene encodes CDR1 SEHNR and CDR2 FQNEAQ (reference sequence).

V and J are TRBV2 and TRBJ2-3, with 16 nucleotides matching TRBD2. From germline, CDR1 is SNHLY and CDR2 FYNNEI. V shed 8 bases and J 1 base; nucleotides not matched to a gene: 12. The CDR3 has 19 amino acids. The CDR3 reads CASSLTGTSGGAGTDTQYF. The CDR3 coding sequence is TGTGCCAGCTCTTTGACCGGGACTAGCGGGGGGGCGGGCACAGATACGCAGTATTTT.

CDR3 bases: TGTGCCAGCAGCGCCAGAGCGGGGGGGCCCACAGATACGCAGTATTTT. This encodes CASSARAGGPTDTQYF. The gene calls are TRBV9 and TRBJ2-3; the match to TRBD2 covers 10 bases. This CDR3 is 16 amino acids long. J gave up 2 bases and V 3 bases, and 6 bases lay outside the gene matches. Looked up from germline, CDR1 is SGDLS and CDR2 is YYNGEE.

The chain uses TRBV27 and TRBJ2-3; 13 positions agree with TRBD2. The V and J ends lost 3 bases and 2 bases, in that order; junction bases with no gene match: 8. CDR1 is MNHEY and CDR2 is SMNVEV in the germline V gene (reference sequence). The length of the CDR3 is 18 residues. This chain's CDR3 is CASSLMGLAGYLTDTQYF. CDR3 nucleotide sequence: TGTGCCAGCAGTTTGATGGGACTAGCGGGGTACCTCACAGATACGCAGTATTTT.

For this clone: One junction end disagrees with the germline gene, perhaps due to a read error. This sequence joins TRBV2 and TRBJ2-5; weak D call: TRBD1 (5 bases). From germline, CDR1 is SNHLY and CDR2 FYNNEI. The CDR3 runs to 15 residues. The CDR3 nucleotides read TGTGCCAGCAGGGAAGGTTGGGGCCTTGGGGAGACCCAGTACTTC. It is translated as CASREGWGLGETQYF.

The chain employs TRBV5-4 and TRBJ1-1; 7 bases align to TRBD1. The germline V gene encodes CDR1 SGHNT and CDR2 YYREEE (reference sequence). The J segment lost 6 bases and the V segment lost 1 base, leaving 6 bases of the junction unmatched. CDR3 length equals 14 residues. CDR3 sequence: CASSLQGGSSEAFF. CDR3 bases: TGTGCCAGCAGCTTGCAGGGGGGTAGTTCTGAAGCTTTCTTT. The full variable domain, in which reference TRBV5-4 and TRBJ1-1 provide the parts outside the CDR3, is ETGVTQSPTHLIKTRGQQVTLRCSSQSGHNTVSWYQQALGQGPQFIFQYYREEENGRGNFPPRFSGLQFPNYSSELNVNALELDDSALYLCASSLQGGSSEAFFGQGTRLTVV.

This chain connects TRBV18 to TRBJ1-2; D may be TRBD1 (5 bases). The CDR3 is 14 amino acids. Germline values: CDR1 KGHSH, CDR2 LQKENI. Trimming removed 3 bases at V and 2 bases at J, with 10 bases between. The CDR3: CASSPQEGNYGYTF. As DNA, the CDR3 is TGTGCCAGCTCACCCCAGGAGGGGAACTATGGCTACACCTTC.